These T cell receptor beta chains were read from a single sample in a study of blood T cell repertoires in COVID-19. Clones were read by immunoSEQ multiplex PCR, and TCRdb kept only the in-frame ones, dropping some. The sample yields about 110,000 clones, roughly four fifths seen once. The sequencing sample was made of peripheral blood. The receptors were sampled from a man between 65 and 80 years old with active or convalescent COVID-19. Both conserved end residues are part of each CDR3. A D gene is named only where the DNA matches it firmly. A row's size may be missing; if present it is once, few, many or a size class.

j_call v_call cdr3_length d_call clone_size cdr3_aa cdr3_nt
TRBJ2-2 TRBV19 17 - - CASSIDEGTSNTGELFF TGTGCCAGTAGTATAGATGAGGGGACTTCGAACACCGGGGAGCTGTTTTTT
TRBJ1-2 TRBV11-2 15 TRBD1 - CASSLETGRGHGYTF TGTGCCAGCAGCTTAGAGACTGGCAGGGGGCATGGCTACACCTTC
TRBJ1-1 TRBV10-3 14 - - CAISESGLGTEAFF TGTGCCATCAGTGAATCAGGGTTAGGCACTGAAGCTTTCTTT
TRBJ2-7 TRBV19 16 TRBD1 - CASSIDGGTGSYEQYF TGTGCCAGTAGTATAGACGGAGGGACAGGGTCCTACGAGCAGTACTTC
TRBJ2-1 TRBV28 15 TRBD2 - CASSAPGGVRNEQFF TGTGCCAGCAGTGCCCCCGGGGGGGTGCGGAATGAGCAGTTCTTC
TRBJ1-1 TRBV10-3 13 - - CAISESMNTEAFF TGTGCCATCAGTGAGTCCATGAACACTGAAGCTTTCTTT
TRBJ1-5 TRBV12-3/TRBV12-4 13 - - CASSFSGNQPQHF TGTGCCAGCAGTTTCTCTGGCAATCAGCCCCAGCATTTT
TRBJ1-2 TRBV28 13 TRBD1 - CASSGDRVYGYTF TGTGCCAGCAGCGGGGACAGGGTCTATGGCTACACCTTC
TRBJ2-5 TRBV30 12 - - CAWSSGQETQYF TGTGCCTGGAGTAGCGGGCAAGAGACCCAGTACTTC
TRBJ2-1 TRBV7-3 13 TRBD1 few CASSYDRDNEQFF TGTGCCAGCAGCTACGACAGGGACAATGAGCAGTTCTTC
TRBJ2-7 TRBV5-1 14 TRBD2 - CASSLVAGDYEQYF TGCGCCAGCAGCTTGGTTGCGGGAGACTACGAGCAGTACTTC
TRBJ1-2 TRBV28 11 - - CASSYGDGYTF TGTGCCAGCAGTTACGGAGATGGCTACACCTTC
TRBJ2-7 TRBV28 12 - - CASSLTDYEQYF TGTGCCAGCAGTTTGACAGACTACGAGCAGTACTTC
TRBJ1-2 TRBV12-3/TRBV12-4 13 - - CASSLVRDYGYTF TGTGCCAGCAGCCTAGTGCGAGACTATGGCTACACCTTC
TRBJ1-5 TRBV6-1 16 - - CASSDPMTGPNQPQHF TGTGCCAGCAGTGACCCGATGACAGGCCCAAATCAGCCCCAGCATTTT
TRBJ2-5 TRBV7-8 15 - once CAILGTLGFQETQYF TGTGCCATCCTTGGGACTTTGGGCTTCCAAGAGACCCAGTACTTC
TRBJ2-1 TRBV7-8 16 TRBD1 - CASSLGVRQGRDEQFF TGTGCCAGCAGCTTAGGAGTGAGACAGGGGCGTGATGAGCAGTTCTTC
TRBJ2-3 TRBV7-3 16 - - CASSFGTLGTKATQYF TGTGCCAGCAGCTTCGGGACCCTCGGGACAAAGGCTACGCAGTATTTT
TRBJ1-2 TRBV7-9 14 - - CASSGEGGNYGYTF TGTGCCAGCAGCGGAGAAGGGGGAAACTATGGCTACACCTTC
TRBJ1-2 TRBV7-2 15 - once CASSLVVSGFQGYTF TGTGCCAGCAGCTTAGTAGTCAGCGGATTTCAAGGCTACACCTTC
TRBJ2-7 TRBV5-1 15 - - CASSLGDTYSYEQYF TGCGCCAGCAGCTTGGGGGACACCTACTCCTACGAGCAGTACTTC